At least ten counts were recorded for the clone carrying this T cell receptor beta chain. The data belong to a study of Graves' ophthalmopathy and Graves' hyperthyroidism. The authors amplified TCR beta CDR3 regions from RNA transcripts. HTBI-primed first-round RT-PCR preceded second-round multiplex PCR. A single record per CDR3 protein comes from TCRdb applying MiXCR to the multiplex PCR reads. Of some 410,000 distinct CDR3 sequences in the sample, under 25% were seen once. The CDR3 totals 11 residues. V dropped 1 base and J dropped 6 bases, with 4 bases sitting between them. The source of the PBMCs was 8 to 10 ml of fresh peripheral blood.

The chain uses TRBV12-3 or TRBV12-4 and TRBJ2-7; D ambiguous. This sequence originates from a woman between 18 and 29 years old with stable Graves' hyperthyroidism. The source material was peripheral blood. CDR3 DNA: TGTGCCAGCAGTTTAGTGTTCGAGCAGTACTTC. This gives the protein CASSLVFEQYF.